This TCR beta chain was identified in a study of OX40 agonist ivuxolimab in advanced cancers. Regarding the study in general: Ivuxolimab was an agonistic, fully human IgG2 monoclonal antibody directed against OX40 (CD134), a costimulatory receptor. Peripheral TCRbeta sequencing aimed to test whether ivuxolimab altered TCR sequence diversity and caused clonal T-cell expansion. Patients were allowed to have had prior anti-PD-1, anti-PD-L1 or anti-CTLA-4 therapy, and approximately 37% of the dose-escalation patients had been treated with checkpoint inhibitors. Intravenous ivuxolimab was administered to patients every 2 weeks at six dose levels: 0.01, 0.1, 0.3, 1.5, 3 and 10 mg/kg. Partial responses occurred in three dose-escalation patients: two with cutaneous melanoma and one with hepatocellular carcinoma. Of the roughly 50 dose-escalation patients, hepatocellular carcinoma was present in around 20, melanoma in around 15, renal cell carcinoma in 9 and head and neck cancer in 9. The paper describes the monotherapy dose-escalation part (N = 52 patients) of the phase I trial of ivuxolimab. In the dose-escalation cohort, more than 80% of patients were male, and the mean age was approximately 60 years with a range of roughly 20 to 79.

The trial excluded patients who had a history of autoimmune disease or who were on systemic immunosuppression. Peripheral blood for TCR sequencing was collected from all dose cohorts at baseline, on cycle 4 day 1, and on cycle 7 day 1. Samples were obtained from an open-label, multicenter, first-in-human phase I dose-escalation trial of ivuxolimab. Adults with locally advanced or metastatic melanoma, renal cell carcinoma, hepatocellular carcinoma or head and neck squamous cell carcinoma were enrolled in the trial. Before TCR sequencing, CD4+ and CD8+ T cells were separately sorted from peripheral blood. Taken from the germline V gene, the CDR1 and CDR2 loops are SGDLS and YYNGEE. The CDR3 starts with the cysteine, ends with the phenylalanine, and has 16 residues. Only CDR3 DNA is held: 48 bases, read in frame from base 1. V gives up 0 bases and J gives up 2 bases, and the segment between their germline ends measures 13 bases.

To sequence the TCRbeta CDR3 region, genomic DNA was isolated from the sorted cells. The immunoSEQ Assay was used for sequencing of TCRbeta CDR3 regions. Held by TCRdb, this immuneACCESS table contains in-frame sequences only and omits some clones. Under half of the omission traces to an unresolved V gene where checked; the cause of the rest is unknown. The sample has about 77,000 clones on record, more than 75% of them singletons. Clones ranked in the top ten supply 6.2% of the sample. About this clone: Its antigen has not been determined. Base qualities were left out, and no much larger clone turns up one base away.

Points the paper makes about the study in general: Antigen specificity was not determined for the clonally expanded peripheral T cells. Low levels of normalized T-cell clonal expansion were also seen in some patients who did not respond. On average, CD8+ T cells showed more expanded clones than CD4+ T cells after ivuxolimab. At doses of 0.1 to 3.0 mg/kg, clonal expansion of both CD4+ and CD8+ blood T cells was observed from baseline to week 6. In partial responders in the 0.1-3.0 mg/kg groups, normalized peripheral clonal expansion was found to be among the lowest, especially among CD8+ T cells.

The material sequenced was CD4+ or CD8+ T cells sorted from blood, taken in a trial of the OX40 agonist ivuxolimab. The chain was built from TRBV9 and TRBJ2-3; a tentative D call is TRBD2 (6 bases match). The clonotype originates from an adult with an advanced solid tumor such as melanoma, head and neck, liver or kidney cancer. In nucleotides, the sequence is TGTGCCAGCAGCGTAGTAACCGGGGGTGACACAGATACGCAGTATTTT. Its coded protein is CASSVVTGGDTDTQYF.